The next 12 T cell receptor beta chains were all read from a single sample in a study of early T cells in non-severe SARS-CoV-2 infection. TCRdb called the 5' RACE reads again in MiXCR, with one record for every CDR3 protein. The sample carries tens of thousands of distinct CDR3 sequences, roughly a tenth recorded once. The sample comprised whole blood. These TCRs come from an adult who was a healthcare worker with PCR-confirmed SARS-CoV-2 infection or an uninfected control (not recorded which).

This clonotype was seen more than once but under ten times. The chain joins TRBV28 to TRBJ1-6; D unclear. With 6 bases removed from V and 3 bases from J, the gap between germline ends came to 15 bases. Looked up from germline, CDR1 is MDHEN and CDR2 is SYDVKM. This CDR3 is built from 16 residues. The CDR3, as DNA: TGTGCCAGCAGGTTCGAGGGCCCCATCTATAATTCACCCCTCCACTTT. Encoded protein: CASRFEGPIYNSPLHF. Complete variable domain (other parts from reference TRBV28 and TRBJ1-6): DVKVTQSSRYLVKRTGEKVFLECVQDMDHENMFWYRQDPGLGLRLIYFSYDVKMKEKGDIPEGYSVSREKKERFSLILESASTNQTSMYLCASRFEGPIYNSPLHFGNGTRLTVT.

The genes are TRBV29-1 and TRBJ1-2, with D perhaps matching TRBD1 (6 bases). Trimming took 4 bases from V and 4 from J, leaving 13 bases between them. Looked up from germline, CDR1 is SQVTM and CDR2 is ANQGSEA. CDR3 length: 13 amino acids. The CDR3 reads CSVGGGAGYGYTF. In DNA, the CDR3 is TGCAGCGTTGGGGGGGGCGCTGGCTATGGCTACACCTTC.

In its sample, this clonotype was seen many times. The chain employs TRBV2 and TRBJ1-5, with TRBD1 as a possible D gene (5 bases). The CDR3 sequence is 15 residues long. In germline, CDR1 is SNHLY, CDR2 FYNNEI. Between the trimmed V and J ends, which lost 7 bases and 5 bases, there was a span of 18 bases. DNA for the CDR3: TGTGCCAGCACTGCCGACATTGGGGGGTATCAGCCCCAGCATTTT. Translating it yields CASTADIGGYQPQHF. Filled out from reference TRBV2 and TRBJ1-5, the complete variable domain reads EPEVTQTPSHQVTQMGQEVILRCVPISNHLYFYWYRQILGQKVEFLVSFYNNEISEKSEIFDDQFSVERPDGSNFTLKIRSTKLEDSAMYFCASTADIGGYQPQHFGDGTRLSIL.

This chain uses TRBV7-9 with TRBJ2-5; D not certain. CDR1 and CDR2 from the germline V gene are SEHNR and FQNEAQ (reference sequence). This CDR3 has 11 amino acids. Trimming removed 3 bases from V and 5 bases from J, with 4 bases in between. The CDR3 region is CASSFSETQYF. CDR3 sequence (DNA): TGTGCCAGCAGCTTTAGTGAGACCCAGTACTTC.

This clonotype showed up many times. The gene calls are TRBV1 and TRBJ1-4. TRBV1 is a known pseudogene. The CDR3 runs 15 residues. CDR3 nucleotide sequence: TGCACCAGCAGCGCCCATTCGGGAGGAAATGAAAAACTGTTTTTT. Protein product: CTSSAHSGGNEKLFF.

The rearrangement joins TRBV11-3 to TRBJ1-2; TRBD1 matches 10 bases. The CDR3 length is 14 residues. The V gene's germline CDR1 is SGHNT and CDR2 YENEEA. V dropped 5 bases and J dropped 3; count of bases not matched to a gene: 3. This chain's CDR3 is CASSGGTGDYGYTF. CDR3 bases: TGTGCCAGCAGCGGGGGGACAGGGGACTATGGCTACACCTTC.

The table lists this clonotype with a few counts. The rearrangement joins TRBV3-1 to TRBJ2-3; TRBD2 matches 9 bases. CDR3 length: 16 residues. The trim removed 5 bases at V and 3 bases at J, leaving 9 bases unmatched. Germline CDR1 and CDR2: LGHDT and YNNKEL (reference sequence). The CDR3 protein is CASSLGLAGMTDTQYF. The CDR3 DNA follows: TGTGCCAGCAGCTTGGGCCTAGCGGGGATGACAGATACGCAGTATTTT.

This clonotype turned up a few times. The chain carries TRBV19 and TRBJ2-7, with 9 positions matching TRBD2. Germline V gene sequence: CDR1 LNHDA, CDR2 SQIVND (reference sequence). The CDR3 loop spans 15 amino acids. V shed 3 bases and J 4 bases; nucleotides not matched to a gene: 7. As DNA, the CDR3 is TGTGCCAGTAGTATCAATGCGGGAGGGTTGTACGAGCAGTACTTC. As protein: CASSINAGGLYEQYF.

This clonotype came up many times. The genes are TRBV12-3 or TRBV12-4 and TRBJ1-1, with unresolved D. V was trimmed by 2 bases and J by 10 bases, leaving 8 bases between them. CDR3 length: 11 residues. This CDR3 is CASSLSVGAFF. CDR3 nucleotides: TGTGCCAGCAGTTTATCCGTAGGAGCTTTCTTT.

Many counts were recorded for this clonotype. V usage is TRBV11-2 and J usage is TRBJ2-1, with 7 bases matching TRBD2. The CDR3 totals 14 residues. CDR1 and CDR2 (germline): SGHAT, FQNNGV. V dropped 2 bases and J dropped 13; count of bases not matched to a gene: 11. DNA for the CDR3: TGTGCCAGCAGCTTACTTACTTCTAGCGGCCCACAGTTCTTC. Amino acids: CASSLLTSSGPQFF.

This clonotype was counted ten times or more. V is TRBV20-1 and J is TRBJ2-5; possibly TRBD2 for D (6 bases). This CDR3 is built from 15 residues. Per the germline V gene, CDR1 is DFQATT and CDR2 is SNEGSKA (reference sequence). With 1 base removed from V and 2 bases from J, the gap between germline ends came to 14 bases. DNA of the CDR3: TGCAGTGCTAGAGCGCCCCGGGACTCACAAGAGACCCAGTACTTC. As protein: CSARAPRDSQETQYF.

This clonotype was counted ten times or more. The chain links TRBV7-3 to TRBJ2-3, with D unresolved. From germline, CDR1 is SGHTA and CDR2 FQGTGA. The V gene lost 4 bases and the J gene lost 6 bases, with 14 bases spanning the gap. The CDR3 loop spans 14 amino acids. The DNA of the CDR3 is TGTGCCAGCAGCTACAGACCTGACGGGGATACGCAGTATTTT. The encoded protein is CASSYRPDGDTQYF.